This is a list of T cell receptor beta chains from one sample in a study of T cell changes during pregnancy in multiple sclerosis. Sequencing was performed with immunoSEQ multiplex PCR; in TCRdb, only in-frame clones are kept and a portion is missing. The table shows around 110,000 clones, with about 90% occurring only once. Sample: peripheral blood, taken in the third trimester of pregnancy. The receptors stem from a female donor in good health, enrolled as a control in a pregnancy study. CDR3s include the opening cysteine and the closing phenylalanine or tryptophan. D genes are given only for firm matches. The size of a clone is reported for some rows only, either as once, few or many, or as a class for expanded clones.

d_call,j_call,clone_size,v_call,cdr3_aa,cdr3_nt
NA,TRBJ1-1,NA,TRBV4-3,CASSQFLNWEAFF,TGCGCCAGCAGCCAGTTCCTGAATTGGGAGGCTTTCTTT
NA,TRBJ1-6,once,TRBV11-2,CASSLGLGYNSPLHF,TGTGCCAGCAGCTTGGGACTTGGGTATAATTCACCCCTCCACTTT
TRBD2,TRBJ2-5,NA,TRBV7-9,CASSPFKTSGQETQYF,TGTGCCAGCAGCCCATTCAAGACTAGCGGACAAGAGACCCAGTACTTC
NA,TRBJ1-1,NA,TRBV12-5,CASGLVRGLTNTEAFF,TGTGCTAGTGGTTTGGTACGAGGTCTGACGAACACTGAAGCTTTCTTT
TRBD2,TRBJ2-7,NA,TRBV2,CASRPIQRGGLHEQYF,TGTGCCAGCAGACCCATCCAGCGGGGGGGCCTCCACGAGCAGTACTTC
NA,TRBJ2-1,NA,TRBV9,CASSVNPRGLSNYNEQFF,TGTGCCAGCAGCGTAAACCCCCGTGGACTATCAAACTACAATGAGCAGTTCTTC
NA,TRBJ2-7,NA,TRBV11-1,CASTLTGSSYEQYF,TGTGCCAGCACCTTAACCGGGAGCTCCTACGAGCAGTACTTC
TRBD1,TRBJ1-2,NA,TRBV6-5,CASGQGIGYTF,TGTGCCAGCGGACAGGGAATTGGCTACACCTTC
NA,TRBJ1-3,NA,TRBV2,CASRSGTGNTIYF,TGTGCCAGCAGGTCCGGGACTGGAAACACCATATATTTT
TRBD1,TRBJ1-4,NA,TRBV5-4,CASSLRTGGEKLFF,TGTGCCAGCAGCTTGAGGACAGGGGGTGAAAAACTGTTTTTT
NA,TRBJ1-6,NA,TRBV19,CASSMEGGALNSPLHF,TGTGCCAGTAGTATGGAGGGTGGGGCACTAAATTCACCCCTCCACTTT